What follows describes a single TCR beta chain. This clonotype appeared a few times. Its antigen has not been determined. Base qualities are not at hand, and no much larger clone is one base apart. These data belong to a study of blood T cells in healthy people across ages (dated by TCRdb to the mid-2010s). Describing the broader study: Template switching captured roughly one uniquely barcoded TCR beta cDNA molecule per two T cells in model experiments. Age-related changes in TCR beta repertoire diversity were measured in the study by deep sequencing normalized with unique cDNA molecular identifiers. The study analyzed two additional independent replicas of 1 million unique cDNA reads from the same blood draw for two donors, one aged 18 to 30 and one aged 80 or older. Four age groups were formed from the donors: young (average 16 years), middle-aged (approximately 42), aged (about 62) and long-lived (about 80). Overall study outcomes, separate from this receptor: A strong correlation was found between observed TCR beta diversity and the percentage of naive T cells measured by flow cytometry. Conclusive comparison of naive and antigen-experienced compartments was prevented by the profiling of bulk unsorted PBMCs. Observed TCR beta diversity per million T cells fell roughly linearly with age, and a significant reduction was already apparent by age roughly 40. Donor CMV infection status was unknown, potentially confounding age-related changes in expanded clonotypes. Estimates of total diversity from one million sequenced T cells were regarded as lower bounds and underestimates. Compared with the aged group, the long-lived group had more naive CD4+ T cells, fewer expanded clones and increased TCR diversity, a pattern suggesting age selection.

Donors were 35 to 40 systemically healthy Caucasian individuals from Russia aged roughly 6 to 90 years. Ten milliliters of peripheral blood were drawn from each donor into EDTA-treated Vacutainer tubes. Ficoll-Paque density-gradient centrifugation was used to isolate PBMCs, with at least 6 million per sample. Trizol reagent was used to extract total RNA from the PBMCs, yielding at least 5 micrograms per sample. The percentages of naive CD45RAhigh/CD27high T cells were determined by flow cytometry on a PBMC aliquot from every donor. The library was built by means of 5' RACE. Instrument used: Illumina HiSeq 2500. A second about 6 to 11 cycle PCR used a sample-barcoded 5' primer and a J-beta primer mix. A unique molecular identifier was introduced onto each TCR beta cDNA molecule by a template-switch 5' adaptor carrying 12 random nucleotides. Each sample yielded at least 2.5 million CDR3-containing paired-end reads. First-strand cDNA synthesis was performed from all RNA using the Mint cDNA synthesis kit, with priming by a TRBC-specific oligonucleotide. All cDNA was treated with uracil-DNA glycosylase and then went through a first 18-cycle PCR with the universal primers M1SS and BC2_uni_R. In the paper's pipeline: Each sample was normalized by randomly selecting 1 million high-quality reads, each carrying a distinct molecular identifier. Reads with shared molecular identifiers were discarded instead of being binned into consensus sequences. MiTCR, with a Q25 quality threshold and the strictest error-elimination algorithm, was used for CDR3 identification, clonotype clustering and error correction. A nonparametric unseen species model using Euler transformation provided a lower-bound estimate of total TCR beta diversity. TCRdb itself trimmed the public reads at Q25 with fastp, ran MiXCR and retained productive beta chains. Under each unique CDR3 protein, matching rows form one entry showing the most common genes and DNA. The V and J calls, along with clone size, are taken from TCRdb and not from the paper's own processing. This sample has approximately 760,000 distinct CDR3 sequences in its table, and 25% of those were observed once. The top ten clonotypes cover around 9.2% of the sample.

Spanning cysteine to phenylalanine, the CDR3 consists of 15 amino acids. Left in the record is the CDR3 DNA by itself, 45 bases read in frame from the first base. V lost 5 bases and J lost 3 bases, and the count of bases not matched to a germline gene is 9. The germline V gene encodes CDR1 SEHNR and CDR2 FQNEAQ (reference sequence). The sample was also linked to a second study, of T cells of mothers and their children. The second source states: Donors were nine systemically healthy Caucasian individuals: three mothers and their six children. cDNA synthesis consumed the entire amount of extracted RNA, loaded at 1.5 ug RNA in each 15 ul reaction. Sample barcodes and 2-4 random nucleotides were added via the M1S primer in the second PCR. Over 8 million TCR beta CDR3 reads came from each mother, compared with some 3.1 million reads from each child. TCR recombination output is similarly shaped by thymic selection in related and unrelated pairs, with a minor effect exerted by inherited differences. Related mother-child pairs always showed normalized repertoire overlap that was slightly higher than in unrelated mother-child pairs, though the difference was never significant. Persistent microchimeric T cell clones were not detected, at a sensitivity of around 100 clones per million clonotypes. In the study, deep NGS was used to compare the TCR beta repertoires of mothers and children, and features distinguishing related mother-child pairs from unrelated individuals were sought. Mothers averaged about 37 +/- 4 years of age and children averaged around 10 +/- 4 years. After adapters were ligated using NEBNext reagents, the libraries underwent 100+100 nt paired-end sequencing on an Illumina HiSeq 2000. To prevent cross-contamination, the mother and child libraries were prepared one month apart and sequenced in separate runs. For each donor, somewhere between roughly 500,000 and 2,300,000 distinct TCR beta clonotypes were identified. Naive TCR beta clonotypes were estimated from low-frequency clonotypes matched to each donor's FACS-determined naive share, without sorting.

The chain employs TRBV7-9 and TRBJ2-7; 8 bases in between match TRBD2. Sequenced input: blood. This clonotype was sampled from a boy aged 10-17 years in good health. The nucleotide sequence reads as follows: TGTGCCAGCAGCCCGAGGACTAGCAGAGGCTACGAGCAGTACTTC. Protein translation: CASSPRTSRGYEQYF.